This TCR beta chain is drawn from a study of CD8+ T cells in alopecia areata. Whole-study results and caveats: Sharing of TCRs across patients appeared less clear than in mice, possibly for HLA-related reasons. Sequencing of scalp samples also captures resident alphabeta T cells of normal skin. Clonality exceeded that of normal scalp in lesional scalp, most notably in alopecia totalis/universalis.

PBMCs, the starting material, were the source of sorted CD4+ and CD8+ T cells. Extracted RNA was reverse transcribed into cDNA, the sequencing template. Assay: immunoSEQ multiplex PCR; the TCRdb copy retains only in-frame clones and omits some. The table includes roughly 100,000 clones, around three fifths detected once. The CDR3 spans 15 residues. The J segment lost 5 bases and the V segment lost 5 bases, leaving 11 bases of the junction unmatched. In germline, CDR1 is MNHEY, CDR2 SMNVEV (reference sequence). For this clone: What it binds is not known.

This chain joins TRBV27 and TRBJ1-2; TRBD1 matches 7 bases. The receptor comes from a human donor in good health. Sequenced: CD4+ T cells sorted from blood. Written as DNA, the CDR3 is TGTGCCAGCAGTCTCAGGACAGGTCAGCCGTATGGCTACACCTTC. Residues: CASSLRTGQPYGYTF.